The 13 T cell receptor beta chains below come from one sample, sequenced in a study of shared clonotypes between healthy human individuals. Data came from immunoSEQ multiplex PCR; TCRdb stores just in-frame clones and leaves some out. The sample includes roughly 200,000 clones, approximately 61% seen only once; the top ten take 8% to 13%. Sequences were obtained from memory CD4+ T cells sorted from blood. Subset in this sample: CD45RA-negative fraction. Every receptor here comes from a man in his thirties or forties in good health.

This clone was counted a single time. The chain employs TRBV28 and TRBJ1-5; possibly TRBD1 for D (6 bases). The ends were cut back, 9 bases at V and 3 bases at J, with 18 bases in the middle. This CDR3 contains 15 residues. CDR1 MDHEN and CDR2 SYDVKM come from the germline V gene. CDR3 in amino acids: CASEETGKSNQPQHF. CDR3 nucleotides: TGTGCCAGTGAAGAGACAGGAAAATCCAATCAGCCCCAGCATTTT.

This chain links TRBV6-1 with TRBJ2-5, with 7 nucleotides matching TRBD2. Germline CDR1 MNHNS, CDR2 SASEGT. CDR3 length: 13 amino acids. Unmatched junction bases numbered 7, after V lost 7 bases and J lost 5 bases. The CDR3 loop reads CASTTSISETQYF. As DNA, the CDR3 is TGTGCCAGCACGACTAGCATTAGCGAGACCCAGTACTTC.

V usage is TRBV2 and J usage is TRBJ2-1, with 7 bases identical to TRBD2. The germline V gene encodes CDR1 SNHLY and CDR2 FYNNEI. The junction had 4 bases not matched to a gene; V was cut back by 4 bases and J by 7 bases. This CDR3 spans 13 amino acids. The CDR3 reads CASSGTRENEQFF. The CDR3 nucleotides read TGTGCCAGCAGTGGGACTAGGGAAAATGAGCAGTTCTTC.

The chain recombines TRBV4-1 with TRBJ1-5, with unresolved D. This CDR3 region has 17 residues. The germline CDR1 and CDR2 sequences are MGHRA and YSYEKL. The germline V and J ends were trimmed by 0 bases and 3 bases, with 15 bases remaining between them. The CDR3 region is CASSQESGRVANQPQHF. The DNA of the CDR3 is TGCGCCAGCAGCCAAGAATCCGGACGGGTGGCCAATCAGCCCCAGCATTTT.

V usage is TRBV7-8 and J usage is TRBJ2-2, with TRBD1 matching 8 bases. Germline V lookup: CDR1 SGHVS, CDR2 FQNEAQ. V gave up 2 bases and J gave up 1 base; unmatched junction bases: 3. The CDR3 extends over 16 amino acids. CDR3 region: CASSLSTGENTGELFF. CDR3 DNA sequence: TGTGCCAGCAGCTTATCGACAGGGGAGAACACCGGGGAGCTGTTTTTT.

V is TRBV7-9 and J is TRBJ2-1; 10 bases are shared with TRBD2. The trim removed 4 bases at V and 10 bases at J, leaving 7 bases unmatched. Germline-derived CDR1 and CDR2 are SEHNR and FQNEAQ (reference sequence). This CDR3 has 14 residues. CDR3 in DNA: TGTGCCAGCAGCTACGGACTAGCGGTAGGGGAGCAGTTCTTC. Encoded protein: CASSYGLAVGEQFF.

V usage is TRBV29-1 and J usage is TRBJ2-3; 7 bases match TRBD1. CDR1 and CDR2 (germline): SQVTM, ANQGSEA. Trimming cost V 7 bases and J 3 bases; bases outside gene matches: 7. The CDR3 spans 13 residues. This chain's CDR3 is CSASDRATDTQYF. The DNA for the CDR3 is TGCAGCGCCTCTGACAGGGCGACAGATACGCAGTATTTT.

The rearrangement joins TRBV7-2 to TRBJ2-4, with no clear D. The CDR3 is made up of 15 amino acids. From germline, CDR1 is SGHTA and CDR2 FQGNSA. V was shortened by 5 bases and J by 0 bases, with 11 bases between the two germline ends. The DNA of the CDR3 is TGTGCCAGCAGCCAACTTCGTCTAGCCAAAAACATTCAGTACTTC. As protein: CASSQLRLAKNIQYF.

This chain connects TRBV4-3 to TRBJ1-2, with no clear D. Per germline, CDR1 LGHNA and CDR2 YSLEER. V was pared by 0 bases and J by 0 bases, with 8 bases between. The CDR3 sequence is 15 residues long. CDR3 DNA: TGCGCCAGCAGCCAAGAGGTAGATGCTAACTATGGCTACACCTTC. Residues: CASSQEVDANYGYTF.

This clone has a count of ten or more. This chain links TRBV19 with TRBJ1-2; maybe TRBD1 (6 bases). CDR1 is LNHDA and CDR2 is SQIVND in the germline V gene (reference sequence). The V and J ends lost 5 bases and 1 base respectively, with 14 bases between them. The CDR3 covers 15 residues. CDR3 DNA sequence: TGTGCCAGTAGTTCAGGACAGACATATAACTATGGCTACACCTTC. Translating it yields CASSSGQTYNYGYTF.

The chain couples TRBV7-2 to TRBJ2-1, with no clear D. V was clipped by 1 base and J by 9 bases, with 13 bases between them. The length of the CDR3 is 14 residues. Germline-derived CDR1 and CDR2 are SGHTA and FQGNSA. In DNA form, the CDR3 reads TGTGCCAGCAGCTTAGTGGCCGCCAGCGCTGAGCAGTTCTTC. It codes for CASSLVAASAEQFF.

In its sample, this clone was seen once. The V and J genes are TRBV6-6 and TRBJ1-5; D remains ambiguous. Germline lookup yields CDR1 MNHNY and CDR2 SVGAGI (reference sequence). There are 12 residues in the CDR3. With 0 bases removed from V and 5 bases from J, the gap between germline ends came to 2 bases. Written as DNA, the CDR3 is TGTGCCAGCAGTTACTCAGATCAGCCCCAGCATTTT. Translation: CASSYSDQPQHF.

The table lists this clone with many counts. This sequence joins TRBV29-1 and TRBJ1-4; D is ambiguous. This CDR3 has 11 amino acids. CDR1 and CDR2 (germline): SQVTM, ANQGSEA. V was shortened by 5 bases and J by 11 bases, with 12 bases between the two germline ends. As DNA, the CDR3 is TGCAGCGTTTATCTGGGCGTGAAACTGTTTTTT. Its translation: CSVYLGVKLFF. The full variable domain, completed using reference TRBV29-1 and TRBJ1-4, is SAVISQKPSRDICQRGTSLTIQCQVDSQVTMMFWYRQQPGQSLTLIATANQGSEATYESGFVIDKFPISRPNLTFSTLTVSNMSPEDSSIYLCSVYLGVKLFFGSGTQLSVL.